Each of the 4 T cell receptor beta chains below was sequenced from the same sample in a study of tumor-infiltrating lymphocytes in oesophageal squamous cell carcinoma. TCRdb called the PCR reads again in MiXCR, with one record for every CDR3 protein. There are 15,000 to 20,000 distinct CDR3 sequences in the sample; 44% occur only once, and 41% lies in the top ten. Sequenced: blood. Receptor source: a female donor with esophageal squamous cell carcinoma.

This clonotype came up many times. The chain joins TRBV6-2 or TRBV6-3 to TRBJ2-7, with no clear D. V dropped 2 bases and J dropped 5 bases, with 10 bases sitting between them. The CDR3 is 13 amino acids. From germline, CDR1 is MNHEY and CDR2 SVGEGT. The CDR3 loop is CASSYAIRDEQYF. The CDR3 DNA sequence: TGTGCCAGCAGTTACGCCATCCGGGACGAGCAGTACTTC.

The chain joins TRBV7-6 to TRBJ2-1, with D unresolved. The DNA end is a closer match to TRBJ2-7, so the J assignment may be wrong. The germline V gene has CDR1 SGHVS and CDR2 FNYEAQ. The CDR3 has 15 amino acids. The CDR3 DNA follows: TGTGCCAGCAGCTTAGCGGTTGGTAGCAACTACGAGCAGTACTTC. This translates into CASSLAVGSNYEQYF.

V is TRBV3-1 and J is TRBJ2-1; 8 bases map to TRBD1. Near its end, the DNA agrees better with TRBJ2-7, so the J call may be wrong. This CDR3 contains 16 residues. The germline V gene encodes CDR1 LGHDT and CDR2 YNNKEL (reference sequence). For the CDR3, the DNA is TGTGCCAGCAGCCAAGTCCCAGGGGGCGCCTACAATGAGCAGTACTTC. It translates to CASSQVPGGAYNEQYF.

This clonotype was observed many times. The chain combines TRBV5-1 with TRBJ2-3, with D perhaps matching TRBD2 (6 bases). Trimming cost V 1 base and J 5 bases, with 11 bases left between them. The CDR3 covers 14 residues. Germline values: CDR1 SGHRS, CDR2 YFSETQ. CDR3 nucleotide sequence: TGCGCCAGCAGCTTGAATGCGGGGAGAGATACGCAGTATTTT. Residues: CASSLNAGRDTQYF.